This T cell receptor beta chain was profiled in a study of identical twins. This clonotype showed up just a few times. Its antigen remains unidentified. Each CDR3 protein is one row after TCRdb ran MiXCR on the 5' RACE reads. The sample records 500,000 to 600,000 distinct CDR3 sequences, about 20% being singletons. Germline CDR1 is SGHDT and CDR2 is YYEEEE. The CDR3 covers 15 residues. V lost 4 bases and J lost 6; bases outside the gene matches: 8. Study findings and constraints: The study found that models underestimated out-of-frame TCR alpha sharing in monozygotic twins. Memory repertoires showed no such pattern, whereas abundant cord blood beta clonotypes carried fewer insertions.

The same data also contributed to another study, on T cells expressing NK-cell markers. That publication notes: In sorted CD3+CD56+NKG2C+, CD3+CD56+NKG2C- and CD3+CD56-NKG2C+ T cells, TCR beta repertoires were obtained. The leading position in the CD3+CD56-NKG2C+ fraction of several donors also went to these clonotypes.

The sample consisted of CD4+ T cells sorted from blood. The receptor comes from a woman aged 18-29 years in good health. The J gene is TRBJ2-1, the V gene TRBV5-6; 9 bases are a match to TRBD2. CDR3 amino acids: CASSPLAGHLNEQFF. The CDR3 bases are TGTGCCAGCAGCCCCCTAGCGGGACATCTCAATGAGCAGTTCTTC.